This TCR beta chain was obtained from a study of PD-L1 blockade in urothelial cancer. Study at large: Patients took up atezolizumab around 2014 at 1,200 mg intravenously every 3 weeks. Each participant's history included 0 to 3 prior chemotherapy regimens. In the patient group, about 90% of the roughly 29 were males with bladder-origin urothelial cancer.

Study results and caveats: It was durable-benefit patients whose tumor-associated blood clones expanded more at 3 weeks.

Per germline, CDR1 SGDLS and CDR2 YYNGEE. This CDR3 has 15 residues. V was pared by 4 bases and J by 2 bases, with 12 bases between. Documented time point: peripheral blood 6 weeks after treatment start. Sequencing used immunoSEQ multiplex PCR; TCRdb keeps in-frame clones, though not all of them. This repertoire shows tens of thousands of clones, approximately 85% found once; its top ten account for under 2.5%. In the case of this clone: Antigen unknown.

The chain uses TRBV9 and TRBJ1-4; D unclear. The sequenced sample was PBMCs, obtained around atezolizumab (anti-PD-L1) treatment. The receptor was isolated from a man aged 45-60 years with urothelial cancer. The CDR3 spells CASSPYLGTNEKLFF. Written as DNA, the CDR3 is TGTGCCAGCAGCCCCTATCTCGGGACTAATGAAAAACTGTTTTTT.